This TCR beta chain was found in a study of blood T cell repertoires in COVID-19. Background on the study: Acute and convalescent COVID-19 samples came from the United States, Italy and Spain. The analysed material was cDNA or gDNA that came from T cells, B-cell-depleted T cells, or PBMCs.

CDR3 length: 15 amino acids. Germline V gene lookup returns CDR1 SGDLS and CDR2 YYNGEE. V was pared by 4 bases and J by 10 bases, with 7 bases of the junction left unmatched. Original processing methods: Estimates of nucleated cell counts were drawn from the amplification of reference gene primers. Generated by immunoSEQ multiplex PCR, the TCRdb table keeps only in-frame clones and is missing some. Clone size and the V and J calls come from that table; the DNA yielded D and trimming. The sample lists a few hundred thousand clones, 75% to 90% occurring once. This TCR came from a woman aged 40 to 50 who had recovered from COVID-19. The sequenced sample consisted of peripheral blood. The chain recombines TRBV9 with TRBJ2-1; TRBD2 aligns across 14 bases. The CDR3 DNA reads TGTGCCAGCAGCTCCGGGACTAGCGGGAGTTGGGAGCAGTTCTTC. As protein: CASSSGTSGSWEQFF. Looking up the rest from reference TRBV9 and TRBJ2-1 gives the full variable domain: DSGVTQTPKHLITATGQRVTLRCSPRSGDLSVYWYQQSLDQGLQFLIQYYNGEERAKGNILERFSAQQFPDLHSELNLSSLELGDSALYFCASSSGTSGSWEQFFGPGTRLTVL.